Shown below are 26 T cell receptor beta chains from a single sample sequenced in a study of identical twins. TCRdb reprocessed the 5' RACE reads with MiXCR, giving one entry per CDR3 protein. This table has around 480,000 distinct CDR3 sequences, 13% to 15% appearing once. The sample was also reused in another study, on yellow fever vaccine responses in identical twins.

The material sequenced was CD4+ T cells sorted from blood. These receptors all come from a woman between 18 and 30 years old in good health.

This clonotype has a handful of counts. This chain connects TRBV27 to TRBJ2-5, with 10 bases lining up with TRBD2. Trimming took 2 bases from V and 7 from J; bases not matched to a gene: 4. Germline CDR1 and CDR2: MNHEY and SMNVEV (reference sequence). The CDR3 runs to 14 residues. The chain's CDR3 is CASSLVAGGRTQYF. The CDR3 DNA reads TGTGCCAGCAGTTTAGTAGCGGGGGGACGGACCCAGTACTTC.

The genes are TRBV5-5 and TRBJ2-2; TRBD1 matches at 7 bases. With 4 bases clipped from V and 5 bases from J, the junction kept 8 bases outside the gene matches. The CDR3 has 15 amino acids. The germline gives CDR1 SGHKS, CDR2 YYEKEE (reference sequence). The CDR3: CASSMSDRVTGELFF. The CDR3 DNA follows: TGTGCCAGCAGCATGTCAGACAGGGTAACCGGGGAGCTGTTTTTT.

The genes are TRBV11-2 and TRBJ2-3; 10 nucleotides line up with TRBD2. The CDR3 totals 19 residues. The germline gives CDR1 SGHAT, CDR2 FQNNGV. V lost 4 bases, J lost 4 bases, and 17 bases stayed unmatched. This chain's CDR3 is CASSSGWGAGGGLPDTQYF. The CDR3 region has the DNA TGTGCCAGCAGCTCCGGCTGGGGAGCGGGGGGGGGTCTACCAGATACGCAGTATTTT.

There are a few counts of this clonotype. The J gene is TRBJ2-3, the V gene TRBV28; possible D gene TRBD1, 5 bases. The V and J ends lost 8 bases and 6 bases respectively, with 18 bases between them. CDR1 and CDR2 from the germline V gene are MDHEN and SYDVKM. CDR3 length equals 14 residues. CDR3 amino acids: CASANLGPGDTQYF. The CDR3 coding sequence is TGTGCCAGCGCTAACCTAGGCCCAGGGGATACGCAGTATTTT.

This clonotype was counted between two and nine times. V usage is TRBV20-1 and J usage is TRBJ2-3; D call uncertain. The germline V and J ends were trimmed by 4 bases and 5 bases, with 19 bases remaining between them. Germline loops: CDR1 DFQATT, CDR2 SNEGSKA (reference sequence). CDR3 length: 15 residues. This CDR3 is CSATSQTQYGDTQYF. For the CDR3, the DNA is TGCAGTGCTACATCCCAGACCCAGTACGGAGATACGCAGTATTTT.

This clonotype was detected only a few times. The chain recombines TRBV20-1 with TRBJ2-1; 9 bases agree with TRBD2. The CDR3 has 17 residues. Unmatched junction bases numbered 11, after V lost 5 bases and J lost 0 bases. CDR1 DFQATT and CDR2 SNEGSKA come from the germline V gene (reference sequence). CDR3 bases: TGCAGTGCTCCCACTAGCGGGTCCTCTAGCTCCTACAATGAGCAGTTCTTC. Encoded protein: CSAPTSGSSSSYNEQFF.

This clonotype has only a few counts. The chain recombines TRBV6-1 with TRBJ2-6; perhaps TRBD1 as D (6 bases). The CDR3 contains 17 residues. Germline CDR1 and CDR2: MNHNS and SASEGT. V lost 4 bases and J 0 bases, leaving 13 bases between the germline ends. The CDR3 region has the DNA TGTGCCAGCAGTGTGTGGGACACCCCCTCTGGGGCCAACGTCCTGACTTTC. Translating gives CASSVWDTPSGANVLTF.

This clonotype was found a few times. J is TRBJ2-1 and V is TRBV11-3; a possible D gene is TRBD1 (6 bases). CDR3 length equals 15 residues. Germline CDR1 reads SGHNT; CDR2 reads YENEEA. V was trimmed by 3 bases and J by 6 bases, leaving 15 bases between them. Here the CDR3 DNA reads TGTGCCAGCAGCTTGAGTGCAGGGGCGTTCAATGAGCAGTTCTTC. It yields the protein CASSLSAGAFNEQFF.

The DNA for the CDR3 is TGCGCCAGCAGCTTGGCGTCTAGCGGGGTGTTGAATACGCAGTATTTT. This translates into CASSLASSGVLNTQYF. The chain has TRBV5-1 and TRBJ2-3; TRBD2 aligns across 9 bases. This CDR3 contains 16 residues. J lost 7 bases, V lost 0 bases, and 9 bases had no gene match. Looked up from germline, CDR1 is SGHRS and CDR2 is YFSETQ.

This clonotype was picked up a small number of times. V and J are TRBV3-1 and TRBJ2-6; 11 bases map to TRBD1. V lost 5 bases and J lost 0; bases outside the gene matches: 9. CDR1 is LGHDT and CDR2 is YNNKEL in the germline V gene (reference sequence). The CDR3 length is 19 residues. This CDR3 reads CASSLSTGTGGSGANVLTF. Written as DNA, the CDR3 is TGTGCCAGCAGCTTAAGTACCGGGACAGGGGGCTCTGGGGCCAACGTCCTGACTTTC.

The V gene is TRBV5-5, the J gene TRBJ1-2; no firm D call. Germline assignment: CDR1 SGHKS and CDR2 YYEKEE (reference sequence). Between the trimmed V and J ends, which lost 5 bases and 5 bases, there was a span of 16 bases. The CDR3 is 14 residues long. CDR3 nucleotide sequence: TGTGCCAGCAGGGTCCAGGAAAGCGGATATGGCTACACCTTC. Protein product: CASRVQESGYGYTF.

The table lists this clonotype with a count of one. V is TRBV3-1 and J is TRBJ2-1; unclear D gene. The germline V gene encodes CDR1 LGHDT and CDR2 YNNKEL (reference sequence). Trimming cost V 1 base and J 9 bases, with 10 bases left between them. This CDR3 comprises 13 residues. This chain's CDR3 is CASSQGSWSEQFF. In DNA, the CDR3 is TGTGCCAGCAGCCAAGGGAGTTGGAGTGAGCAGTTCTTC.

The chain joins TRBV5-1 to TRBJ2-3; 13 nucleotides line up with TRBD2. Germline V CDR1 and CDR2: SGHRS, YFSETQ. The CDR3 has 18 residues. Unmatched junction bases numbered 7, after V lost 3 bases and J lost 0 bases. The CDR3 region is CASSYGLAGVTSTDTQYF. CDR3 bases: TGCGCCAGCAGCTATGGACTAGCGGGAGTCACCAGCACAGATACGCAGTATTTT. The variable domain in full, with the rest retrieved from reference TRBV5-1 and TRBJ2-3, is KAGVTQTPRYLIKTRGQQVTLSCSPISGHRSVSWYQQTPGQGLQFLFEYFSETQRNKGNFPGRFSGRQFSNSRSEMNVSTLELGDSALYLCASSYGLAGVTSTDTQYFGPGTRLTVL.

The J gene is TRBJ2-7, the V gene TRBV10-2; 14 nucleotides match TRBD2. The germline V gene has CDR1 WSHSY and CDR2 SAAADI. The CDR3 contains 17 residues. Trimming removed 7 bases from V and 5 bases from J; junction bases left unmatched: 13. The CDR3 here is CASNEDLGLAGVHEQYF. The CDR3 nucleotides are TGCGCCAGCAATGAAGACCTGGGACTAGCGGGAGTCCACGAGCAGTACTTC.

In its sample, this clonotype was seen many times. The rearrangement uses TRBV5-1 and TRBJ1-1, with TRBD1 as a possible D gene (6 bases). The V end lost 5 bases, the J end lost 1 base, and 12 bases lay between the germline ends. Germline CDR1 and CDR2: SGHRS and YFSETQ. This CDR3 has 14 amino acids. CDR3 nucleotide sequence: TGCGCCAGCAGATTGAACAGGGAGAACACTGAAGCTTTCTTT. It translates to CASRLNRENTEAFF. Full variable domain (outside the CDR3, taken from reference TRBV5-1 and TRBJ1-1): KAGVTQTPRYLIKTRGQQVTLSCSPISGHRSVSWYQQTPGQGLQFLFEYFSETQRNKGNFPGRFSGRQFSNSRSEMNVSTLELGDSALYLCASRLNRENTEAFFGQGTRLTVV.

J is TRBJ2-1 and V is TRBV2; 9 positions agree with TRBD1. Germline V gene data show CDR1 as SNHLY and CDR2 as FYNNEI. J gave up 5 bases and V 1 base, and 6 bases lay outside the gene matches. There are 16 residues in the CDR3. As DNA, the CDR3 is TGTGCCAGCAGTGAAGAGGGGACAGGGTTGGACAATGAGCAGTTCTTC. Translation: CASSEEGTGLDNEQFF.

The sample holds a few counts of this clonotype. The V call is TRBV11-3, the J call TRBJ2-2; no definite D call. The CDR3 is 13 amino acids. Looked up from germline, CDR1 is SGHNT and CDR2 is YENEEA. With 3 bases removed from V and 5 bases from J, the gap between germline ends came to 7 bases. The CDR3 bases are TGTGCCAGCAGCTTGGTTACGACCGGGGAGCTGTTTTTT. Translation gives CASSLVTTGELFF. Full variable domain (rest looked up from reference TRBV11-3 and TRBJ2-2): EAGVVQSPRYKIIEKKQPVAFWCNPISGHNTLYWYLQNLGQGPELLIRYENEEAVDDSQLPKDRFSAERLKGVDSTLKIQPAELGDSAVYLCASSLVTTGELFFGEGSRLTVL.

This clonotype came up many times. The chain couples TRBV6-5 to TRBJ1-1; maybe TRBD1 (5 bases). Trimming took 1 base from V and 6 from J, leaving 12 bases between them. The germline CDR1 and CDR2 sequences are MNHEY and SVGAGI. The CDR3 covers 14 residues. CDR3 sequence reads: CASSYFQGLAEAFF. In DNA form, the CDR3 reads TGTGCCAGCAGTTACTTTCAGGGTCTTGCTGAAGCTTTCTTT.

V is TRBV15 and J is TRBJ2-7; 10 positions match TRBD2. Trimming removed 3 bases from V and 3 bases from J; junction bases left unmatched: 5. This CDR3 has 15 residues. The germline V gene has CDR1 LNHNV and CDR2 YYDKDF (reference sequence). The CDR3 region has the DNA TGTGCCACCAGCAGGTCGACTAGCGGGTACTACGAGCAGTACTTC. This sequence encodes CATSRSTSGYYEQYF.

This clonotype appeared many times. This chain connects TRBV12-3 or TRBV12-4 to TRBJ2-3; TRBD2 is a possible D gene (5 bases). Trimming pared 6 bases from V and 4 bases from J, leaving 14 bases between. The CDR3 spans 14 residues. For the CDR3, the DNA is TGTGCCAGCAGCGAGGGAAACCCTCCAGATACGCAGTATTTT. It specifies CASSEGNPPDTQYF.

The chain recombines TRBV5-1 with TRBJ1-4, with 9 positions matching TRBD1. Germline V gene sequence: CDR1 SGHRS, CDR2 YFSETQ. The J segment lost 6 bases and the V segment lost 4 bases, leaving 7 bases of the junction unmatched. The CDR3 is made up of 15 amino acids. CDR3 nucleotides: TGCGCCAGCAGCGCGGACAGGGGATTACATGAAAAACTGTTTTTT. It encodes CASSADRGLHEKLFF.

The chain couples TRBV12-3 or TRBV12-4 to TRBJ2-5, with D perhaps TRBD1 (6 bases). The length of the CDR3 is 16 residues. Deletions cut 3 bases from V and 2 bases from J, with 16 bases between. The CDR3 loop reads CASSFRGQSGQETQYF. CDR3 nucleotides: TGTGCCAGCAGTTTCAGAGGACAGTCCGGGCAAGAGACCCAGTACTTC.

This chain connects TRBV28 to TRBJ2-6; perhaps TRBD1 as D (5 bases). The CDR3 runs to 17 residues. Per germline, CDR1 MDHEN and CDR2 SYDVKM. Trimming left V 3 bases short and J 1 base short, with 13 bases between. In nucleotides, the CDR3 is TGTGCCAGCAGTTTCCTAGGGGCGCGGTCTGGGGCCAACGTCCTGACTTTC. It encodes CASSFLGARSGANVLTF.

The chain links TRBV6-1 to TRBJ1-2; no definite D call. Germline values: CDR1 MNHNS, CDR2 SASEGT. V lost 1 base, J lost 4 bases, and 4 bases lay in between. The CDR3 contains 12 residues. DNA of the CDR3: TGTGCCAGCAGTGAAGGCCTCTATGGCTACACCTTC. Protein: CASSEGLYGYTF.

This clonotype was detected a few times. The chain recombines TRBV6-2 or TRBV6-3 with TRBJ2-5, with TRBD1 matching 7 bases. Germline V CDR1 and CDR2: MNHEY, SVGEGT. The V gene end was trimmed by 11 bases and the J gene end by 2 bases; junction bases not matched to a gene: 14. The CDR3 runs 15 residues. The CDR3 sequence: CAGAGRQGVQETQYF. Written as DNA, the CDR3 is TGTGCCGGGGCAGGAAGACAGGGCGTACAAGAGACCCAGTACTTC.

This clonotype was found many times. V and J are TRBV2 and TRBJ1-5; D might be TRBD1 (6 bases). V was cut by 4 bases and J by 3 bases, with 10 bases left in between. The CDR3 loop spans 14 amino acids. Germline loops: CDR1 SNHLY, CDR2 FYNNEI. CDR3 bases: TGTGCCAGCAGTGTACAGGGATCCAATCAGCCCCAGCATTTT. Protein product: CASSVQGSNQPQHF.